This T cell receptor beta chain stems from a study of blood T cells in healthy people across ages. General study findings and limits: Estimates of total diversity, which came from one million sequenced T cells, were considered to be underestimates.

V dropped 6 bases and J dropped 2; count of bases not matched to a gene: 4. CDR1 and CDR2 (germline): SNHLY, FYNNEI. The CDR3 runs 14 residues. This clonotype came up many times. What it binds is unknown. Next came a second PCR, run for about 7 to 12 cycles, which used a sample-barcoded 5' primer along with a J-beta primer mix. TCRdb reanalysed the 5' RACE reads using MiXCR and keeps one entry per CDR3 protein. Seen here are roughly 1.9 million distinct CDR3 sequences, about 39% observed once, and the top ten hold 23%. This receptor was taken from a human donor in good health. The sample was blood. The chain carries TRBV2 and TRBJ2-5, with 9 bases lining up with TRBD1. The CDR3 region is CASRPGTGQETQYF. The CDR3 DNA is TGTGCCAGCAGGCCCGGGACAGGGCAAGAGACCCAGTACTTC.